This T cell receptor (beta chain) was found in a study of blood T cell repertoires in COVID-19. Methods used by the authors: Amplifying reference gene primers gave estimates of nucleated cell counts. Repertoires were generated with immunoSEQ multiplex PCR, while TCRdb's copy carries only in-frame clones and drops some. V and J calls and clone size are copied from that table; D and trimming were computed from the DNA. Found here are under 150,000 clones, roughly 85% of them singletons; the top ten hold around 8%. Patients of the Seattle cohort, enrolled during active infection, were followed longitudinally. The receptor was derived from an older woman with COVID-19, enrolled during active disease. The sample consisted of peripheral blood.

The CDR3 loop is CASSLYSKDRIPNGYTF. The CDR3 coding sequence is TGTGCCAGCAGTCTATATAGTAAAGACAGAATCCCCAATGGCTACACCTTC. This chain uses TRBV6-2 or TRBV6-3 with TRBJ1-2, with D perhaps TRBD1 (5 bases). The CDR3 sequence is 17 residues long. Germline V lookup: CDR1 MNHEY, CDR2 SVGEGT. Deletions cut 5 bases from V and 6 bases from J, with 25 bases between.